Presented here are 24 T cell receptor beta chains from one specimen sequenced in a study of blood T cell repertoires in COVID-19. Data came from immunoSEQ multiplex PCR; TCRdb stores just in-frame clones and leaves some out. The sample has about 48,000 clones, approximately 80% seen once. Sequencing used peripheral blood. The receptors were gathered from a man aged 40-49 years with acute or convalescent COVID-19.

This clone has a handful of counts. The chain carries TRBV7-9 and TRBJ1-1, with D unclear. The CDR3 is made up of 14 amino acids. Germline assignment: CDR1 SEHNR and CDR2 FQNEAQ (reference sequence). V shed 5 bases and J shed 0 bases, with 10 bases lying between them. The chain's CDR3 is CASSPFLMNTEAFF. For the CDR3, the DNA is TGTGCCAGCAGCCCTTTCCTTATGAACACTGAAGCTTTCTTT.

The chain has TRBV19 and TRBJ2-7, with TRBD1 as a possible D gene (5 bases). V lost 3 bases and J lost 1, with 13 bases in between. The CDR3 extends over 15 amino acids. CDR1 is LNHDA, CDR2 SQIVND, per germline (reference sequence). The CDR3 DNA reads as TGTGCCAGTAGTATCGGTCAGGGAAAATCCTACGAGCAGTACTTC. It specifies CASSIGQGKSYEQYF.

The rearrangement joins TRBV4-3 to TRBJ1-1; D gene uncertain. The CDR3 sequence is 14 residues long. Trimming took off 0 bases at V and 1 base at J, with 6 bases between the two ends. Per germline, CDR1 LGHNA and CDR2 YSLEER. CDR3 DNA sequence: TGCGCCAGCAGCCAAGAAGGGAGGAACACTGAAGCTTTCTTT. This sequence encodes CASSQEGRNTEAFF.

This chain links TRBV5-1 with TRBJ1-1; 8 positions match TRBD1. Germline trimming cut 5 bases from V and 3 bases from J; bases unmatched to any gene: 9. Looked up from germline, CDR1 is SGHRS and CDR2 is YFSETQ. The CDR3 runs to 15 residues. CDR3 sequence (DNA): TGCGCCAGCAGAGCCGTGGCAGGGGGCCACACTGAAGCTTTCTTT. It encodes CASRAVAGGHTEAFF.

The chain joins TRBV2 to TRBJ1-1; maybe TRBD1 (6 bases). V was clipped by 7 bases and J by 1 base, with 19 bases between them. Germline V gene lookup returns CDR1 SNHLY and CDR2 FYNNEI. This CDR3 contains 16 residues. CDR3 loop: CASIRGAWGPNTEAFF. The CDR3 coding sequence is TGTGCCAGCATCCGTGGTGCTTGGGGGCCGAACACTGAAGCTTTCTTT.

The V and J genes are TRBV20-1 and TRBJ2-7, with D possibly being TRBD2 (5 bases). The germline V and J ends were trimmed by 5 bases and 3 bases, with 5 bases remaining between them. Germline V gene data show CDR1 as DFQATT and CDR2 as SNEGSKA (reference sequence). The CDR3 is 10 amino acids. The CDR3 region has the DNA TGCAGTGCTGGGAGCTACGAGCAGTACTTC. Its translation: CSAGSYEQYF.

The chain joins TRBV6-5 to TRBJ1-6; D possibly corresponds to TRBD1 (5 bases). CDR1 MNHEY and CDR2 SVGAGI come from the germline V gene. The V and J ends lost 7 bases and 14 bases respectively, with 15 bases between them. CDR3 length: 12 residues. The CDR3 region has the DNA TGTGCCAGCACCCGTAGGGACTTCACCCTCCACTTT. Amino acids: CASTRRDFTLHF.

The CDR3, as DNA: TGTGCCAGCAGTTACCTCGACAGGGGGAGACATGGCTACACCTTC. Translation: CASSYLDRGRHGYTF. V gene TRBV6-5 combines with J gene TRBJ1-2, with TRBD1 matching 9 bases. This CDR3 spans 15 amino acids. The V and J ends lost 2 bases and 6 bases, in that order; junction bases with no gene match: 7. The germline gives CDR1 MNHEY, CDR2 SVGAGI.

The chain employs TRBV30 and TRBJ1-1; D possibly corresponds to TRBD1 (6 bases). Germline V gene sequence: CDR1 GTSNPN, CDR2 SVGIG (reference sequence). The CDR3 totals 13 residues. Between the trimmed V and J ends, which lost 0 bases and 4 bases, there was a span of 9 bases. DNA for the CDR3: TGTGCCTGGAGTGTTCAGGGGATCACTGAAGCTTTCTTT. Its protein is CAWSVQGITEAFF.

This clone was found once. CDR3 sequence (DNA): TGTGCCAGCTCACCCCCCTCCAGAAATGAGCAGTTCTTC. Protein: CASSPPSRNEQFF. This chain joins TRBV18 and TRBJ2-1, with D uncertain. The CDR3 has 13 residues. CDR1 is KGHSH and CDR2 is LQKENI in the germline V gene. V lost 3 bases to trimming and J lost 7 bases, with 10 bases between them.

This clone was observed once. This chain joins TRBV7-9 and TRBJ2-2; a possible D gene is TRBD2 (5 bases). The V end lost 2 bases, the J end lost 4 bases, and 11 bases lay between the germline ends. CDR1 and CDR2 from the germline V gene are SEHNR and FQNEAQ (reference sequence). This CDR3 region has 15 residues. The CDR3: CASSLMGGLTGELFF. The CDR3 bases are TGTGCCAGCAGCTTAATGGGCGGGCTCACCGGGGAGCTGTTTTTT.

The J gene is TRBJ1-1, the V gene TRBV6-5; 10 bases map to TRBD1. Germline V gene sequence: CDR1 MNHEY, CDR2 SVGAGI. Trimming took 7 bases from V and 4 from J; bases not matched to a gene: 6. The CDR3 runs to 14 residues. The DNA of the CDR3 is TGTGCCAGCACCCCGGGACAGGGGATCACTGAAGCTTTCTTT. Its protein product is CASTPGQGITEAFF.

The chain uses TRBV5-1 and TRBJ1-3; 8 bases align to TRBD1. The junction had 6 bases not matched to a gene; V was cut back by 0 bases and J by 1 base. CDR3 length: 17 residues. CDR1 is SGHRS, CDR2 YFSETQ, per germline. CDR3 nucleotide sequence: TGCGCCAGCAGCTTGGGGGGGACAGGAGTATCTGGAAACACCATATATTTT. This gives the protein CASSLGGTGVSGNTIYF.

This rearrangement joins TRBV9 to TRBJ1-2, with TRBD1 as a possible D gene (6 bases). Trimming took 0 bases from V and 5 from J, leaving 14 bases between them. Germline assignment: CDR1 SGDLS and CDR2 YYNGEE. The CDR3 contains 15 residues. The CDR3 sequence: CASSVAIGTLYGYTF. Written as DNA, the CDR3 is TGTGCCAGCAGCGTAGCTATCGGGACACTATATGGCTACACCTTC.

The chain links TRBV7-2 to TRBJ1-5; D call uncertain. This CDR3 is built from 15 residues. Trimming pared 2 bases from V and 6 bases from J, leaving 14 bases between. The germline gives CDR1 SGHTA, CDR2 FQGNSA. The CDR3 bases are TGTGCCAGCAGCTTAACGCGTGCAACAGCTCAGCCCCAGCATTTT. This translates into CASSLTRATAQPQHF.

The chain recombines TRBV5-6 with TRBJ1-1; D remains ambiguous. Trimming cost V 4 bases and J 1 base, with 11 bases left between them. Germline CDR1 and CDR2: SGHDT and YYEEEE. The CDR3 length is 14 residues. This chain's CDR3 is CASSTTVWNTEAFF. CDR3 sequence (DNA): TGTGCCAGCAGCACTACCGTCTGGAACACTGAAGCTTTCTTT.

In this sample, this clone turned up a few times. The chain has TRBV7-9 and TRBJ1-1; 9 nucleotides agree with TRBD1. Germline lookup yields CDR1 SEHNR and CDR2 FQNEAQ (reference sequence). The length of the CDR3 is 15 residues. The trim removed 3 bases at V and 4 bases at J, leaving 6 bases unmatched. The CDR3, as DNA: TGTGCCAGCAGCTTCAGACAGGGGGGCCTCACTGAAGCTTTCTTT. Translation: CASSFRQGGLTEAFF.

J is TRBJ1-5 and V is TRBV7-9, with a weak D call TRBD1 (5 bases). Germline loops: CDR1 SEHNR, CDR2 FQNEAQ (reference sequence). V was pared by 1 base and J by 4 bases, with 17 bases between. The CDR3 spans 17 residues. This CDR3 reads CASSLDGGVLINQPQHF. Written as DNA, the CDR3 is TGTGCCAGCAGCTTAGACGGAGGGGTACTTATAAATCAGCCCCAGCATTTT.

The chain couples TRBV30 to TRBJ1-2; no firm D call. CDR1 and CDR2 (germline): GTSNPN, SVGIG (reference sequence). V was pared by 3 bases and J by 9 bases, with 26 bases between. The CDR3 spans 16 residues. The CDR3 sequence is CAWRRARRTPEGSYTF. Here the CDR3 DNA reads TGTGCCTGGAGAAGAGCTCGCCGGACTCCTGAGGGAAGCTACACCTTC.

This CDR3 reads CASSPERQFADTQYF. CDR3 DNA sequence: TGTGCCAGTAGTCCAGAGAGACAGTTTGCAGATACGCAGTATTTT. The chain is built from TRBV19 and TRBJ2-3; possible D gene TRBD1, 5 bases. V lost 5 bases, J lost 4 bases, and 16 bases lay in between. The CDR3 covers 15 residues. CDR1 and CDR2 from the germline V gene are LNHDA and SQIVND (reference sequence).

V and J are TRBV28 and TRBJ1-1; 7 nucleotides match TRBD1. This CDR3 is built from 15 residues. In germline, CDR1 is MDHEN, CDR2 SYDVKM. With V trimmed by 7 bases and J by 1 base, 9 bases remained unmatched. The DNA for the CDR3 is TGTGCCAGCACCGCCTCGGGACAGAGGAACACTGAAGCTTTCTTT. Translating it yields CASTASGQRNTEAFF.

The V gene is TRBV9, the J gene TRBJ2-6; D perhaps matches TRBD1 (6 bases). The CDR3 runs 17 residues. V was pared by 2 bases and J by 2 bases, with 14 bases between. The germline V gene has CDR1 SGDLS and CDR2 YYNGEE. The CDR3 spells CASSVGQGRPGANVLTF. The CDR3, as DNA: TGTGCCAGCAGCGTGGGACAAGGAAGGCCTGGGGCCAACGTCCTGACTTTC. The entire variable domain, with the rest obtained from reference TRBV9 and TRBJ2-6, is as follows: DSGVTQTPKHLITATGQRVTLRCSPRSGDLSVYWYQQSLDQGLQFLIQYYNGEERAKGNILERFSAQQFPDLHSELNLSSLELGDSALYFCASSVGQGRPGANVLTFGAGSRLTVL.

The chain joins TRBV4-3 to TRBJ1-1; 8 positions match TRBD1. This CDR3 contains 14 residues. The germline V gene has CDR1 LGHNA and CDR2 YSLEER. Germline trimming cut 4 bases from V and 5 bases from J; bases unmatched to any gene: 6. The CDR3 DNA reads TGCGCCAGCAGCCGTTCAGGGGGCAGGACTGAAGCTTTCTTT. Protein product: CASSRSGGRTEAFF.

Note on this clone: The same CDR3 arises from other DNA sequences in this sample as well. The chain combines TRBV6-1 with TRBJ1-2; D uncertain. The CDR3 has 14 amino acids. Trimming removed 2 bases from V and 3 bases from J, with 10 bases in between. Germline CDR1 reads MNHNS; CDR2 reads SASEGT. The CDR3 coding sequence is TGTGCCAGCAGTGAATTGTTTGGAGACTATGGCTACACCTTC. This sequence encodes CASSELFGDYGYTF.